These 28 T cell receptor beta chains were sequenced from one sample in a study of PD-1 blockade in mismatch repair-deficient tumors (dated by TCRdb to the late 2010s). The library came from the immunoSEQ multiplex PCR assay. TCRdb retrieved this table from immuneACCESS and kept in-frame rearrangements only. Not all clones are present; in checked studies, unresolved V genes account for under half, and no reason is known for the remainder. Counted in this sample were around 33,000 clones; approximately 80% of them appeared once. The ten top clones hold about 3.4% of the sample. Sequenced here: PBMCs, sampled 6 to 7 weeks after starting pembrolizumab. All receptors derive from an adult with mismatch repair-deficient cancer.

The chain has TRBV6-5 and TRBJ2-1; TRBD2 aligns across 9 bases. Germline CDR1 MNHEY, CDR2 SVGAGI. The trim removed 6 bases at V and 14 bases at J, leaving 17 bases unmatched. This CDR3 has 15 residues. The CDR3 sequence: CASRYHRGVAGVEFF. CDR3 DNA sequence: TGTGCCAGCAGATATCACCGTGGGGTAGCGGGAGTGGAGTTCTTC.

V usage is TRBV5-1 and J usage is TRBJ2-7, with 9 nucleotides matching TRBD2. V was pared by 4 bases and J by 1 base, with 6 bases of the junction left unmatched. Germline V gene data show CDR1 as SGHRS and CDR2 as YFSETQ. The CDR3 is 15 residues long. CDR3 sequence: CASSPYSGRSYEQYF. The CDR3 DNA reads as TGCGCCAGCAGCCCCTATAGCGGGAGATCCTACGAGCAGTACTTC.

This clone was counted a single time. The CDR3 loop is CASSYQETQYF. DNA of the CDR3: TGTGCCAGTTCGTACCAAGAGACCCAGTACTTC. The chain combines TRBV19 with TRBJ2-5; D uncertain. The CDR3 is made up of 11 amino acids. CDR1 and CDR2 (germline): LNHDA, SQIVND (reference sequence). V shed 8 bases and J shed 0 bases, with 4 bases lying between them.

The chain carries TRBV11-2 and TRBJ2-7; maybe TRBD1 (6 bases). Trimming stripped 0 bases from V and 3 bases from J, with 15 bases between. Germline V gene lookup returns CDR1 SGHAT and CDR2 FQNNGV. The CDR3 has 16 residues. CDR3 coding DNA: TGTGCCAGCAGCTTAGATCCGGGACAAATGAACTACGAGCAGTACTTC. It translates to CASSLDPGQMNYEQYF.

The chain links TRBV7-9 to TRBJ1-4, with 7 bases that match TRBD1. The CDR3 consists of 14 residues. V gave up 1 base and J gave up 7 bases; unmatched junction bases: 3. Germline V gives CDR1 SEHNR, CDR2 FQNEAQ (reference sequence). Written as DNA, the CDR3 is TGTGCCAGCAGCTTAGGGACAGGTTTTGAAAAACTGTTTTTT. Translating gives CASSLGTGFEKLFF. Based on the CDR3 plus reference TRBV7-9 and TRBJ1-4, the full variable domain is DTGVSQNPRHKITKRGQNVTFRCDPISEHNRLYWYRQTLGQGPEFLTYFQNEAQLEKSRLLSDRFSAERPKGSFSTLEIQRTEQGDSAMYLCASSLGTGFEKLFFGSGTQLSVL.

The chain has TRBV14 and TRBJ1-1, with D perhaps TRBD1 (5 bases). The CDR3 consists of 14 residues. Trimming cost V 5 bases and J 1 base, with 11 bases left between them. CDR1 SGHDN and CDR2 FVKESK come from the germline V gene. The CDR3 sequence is CASSSRQGNTEAFF. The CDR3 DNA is TGTGCCAGCAGCAGTCGTCAGGGGAACACTGAAGCTTTCTTT.

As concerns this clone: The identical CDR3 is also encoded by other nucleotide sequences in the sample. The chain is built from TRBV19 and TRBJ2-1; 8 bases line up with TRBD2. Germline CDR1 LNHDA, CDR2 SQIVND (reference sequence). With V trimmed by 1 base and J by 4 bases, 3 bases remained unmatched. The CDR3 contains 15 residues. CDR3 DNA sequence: TGTGCCAGTAGTATAGGTACTAGCGGTTACAATGAGCAGTTCTTC. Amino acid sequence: CASSIGTSGYNEQFF.

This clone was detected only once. CDR3 nucleotides: TGTGCCAGCAGCTTTATAGCGGGAGGGACCTCGGGTGAGCAGTTCTTC. It yields the protein CASSFIAGGTSGEQFF. V and J are TRBV7-6 and TRBJ2-1; 11 nucleotides line up with TRBD2. This CDR3 has 16 residues. Germline CDR1 and CDR2: SGHVS and FNYEAQ. The V and J ends lost 3 bases and 9 bases, in that order; junction bases with no gene match: 10.

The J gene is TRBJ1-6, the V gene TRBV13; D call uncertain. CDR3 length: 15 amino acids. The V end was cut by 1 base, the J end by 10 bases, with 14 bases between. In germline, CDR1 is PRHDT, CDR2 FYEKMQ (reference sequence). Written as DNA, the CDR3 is TGTGCCAGCAGCTTAGCGGCGGGAGAGGACTCACCCCTCCACTTT. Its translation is CASSLAAGEDSPLHF.

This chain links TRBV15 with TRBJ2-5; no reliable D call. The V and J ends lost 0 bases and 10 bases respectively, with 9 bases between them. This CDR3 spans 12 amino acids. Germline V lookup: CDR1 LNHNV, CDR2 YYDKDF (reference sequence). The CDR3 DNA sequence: TGTGCCACCAGCAGAGATGAGACTTTCCAGTACTTC. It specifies CATSRDETFQYF.

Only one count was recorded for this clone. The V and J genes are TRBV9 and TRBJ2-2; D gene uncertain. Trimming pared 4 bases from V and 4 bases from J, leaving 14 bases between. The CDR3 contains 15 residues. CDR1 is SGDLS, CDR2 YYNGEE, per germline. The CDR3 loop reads CASSSPWAVTGELFF. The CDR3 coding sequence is TGTGCCAGCAGCTCGCCGTGGGCTGTCACCGGGGAGCTGTTTTTT.

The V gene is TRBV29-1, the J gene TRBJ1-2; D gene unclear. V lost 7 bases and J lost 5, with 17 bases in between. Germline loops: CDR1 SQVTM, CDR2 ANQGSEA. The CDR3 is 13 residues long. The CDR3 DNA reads TGCAGCGCCACAAAGAGCGAATCGTATGGCTACACCTTC. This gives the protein CSATKSESYGYTF.

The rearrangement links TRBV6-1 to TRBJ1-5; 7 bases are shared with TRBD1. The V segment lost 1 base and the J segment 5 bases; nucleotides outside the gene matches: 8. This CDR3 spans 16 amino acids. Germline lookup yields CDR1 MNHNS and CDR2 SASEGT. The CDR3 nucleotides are TGTGCCAGCAGTGAAGTCTTAAGGGGGCCGGATCAGCCCCAGCATTTT. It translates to CASSEVLRGPDQPQHF.

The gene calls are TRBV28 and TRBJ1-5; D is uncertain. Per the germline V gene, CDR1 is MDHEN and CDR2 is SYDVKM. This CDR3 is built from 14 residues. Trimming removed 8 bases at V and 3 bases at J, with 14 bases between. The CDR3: CASVPGGFNQPQHF. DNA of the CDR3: TGTGCCAGCGTCCCCGGAGGGTTCAATCAGCCCCAGCATTTT.

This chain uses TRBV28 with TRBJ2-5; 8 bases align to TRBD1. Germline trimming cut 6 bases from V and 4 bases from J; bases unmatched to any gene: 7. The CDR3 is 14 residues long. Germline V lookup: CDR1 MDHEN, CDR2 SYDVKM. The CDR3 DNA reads TGTGCCAGCAGATTGGACAGGGTCGTAGAGACCCAGTACTTC. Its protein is CASRLDRVVETQYF.

CDR3 sequence reads: CASSVGQLDGYTF. The CDR3 DNA follows: TGTGCCAGCAGCGTGGGACAGTTAGATGGCTACACCTTC. The chain links TRBV11-2 to TRBJ1-2, with 7 bases matching TRBD1. With V trimmed by 5 bases and J by 6 bases, 6 bases remained unmatched. The CDR3 has 13 residues. CDR1 and CDR2 (germline): SGHAT, FQNNGV.

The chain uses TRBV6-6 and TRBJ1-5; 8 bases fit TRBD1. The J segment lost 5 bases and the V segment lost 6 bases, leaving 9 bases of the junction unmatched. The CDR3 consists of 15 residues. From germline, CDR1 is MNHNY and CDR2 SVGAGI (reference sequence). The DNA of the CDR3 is TGTGCCAGCAGAGAAAACGGACAGGGACATCAGCCCCAGCATTTT. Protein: CASRENGQGHQPQHF.

The chain's CDR3 is CASSPITPGLVGNEQFF. In nucleotides, the CDR3 is TGTGCCAGCAGCCCGATTACTCCGGGACTAGTGGGCAATGAGCAGTTCTTC. The chain joins TRBV5-4 to TRBJ2-1; 8 bases line up with TRBD2. Germline CDR1 SGHNT, CDR2 YYREEE (reference sequence). Losses at the gene ends were 4 bases for V and 6 bases for J; bases not matched to a gene: 15. CDR3 size: 17 residues.

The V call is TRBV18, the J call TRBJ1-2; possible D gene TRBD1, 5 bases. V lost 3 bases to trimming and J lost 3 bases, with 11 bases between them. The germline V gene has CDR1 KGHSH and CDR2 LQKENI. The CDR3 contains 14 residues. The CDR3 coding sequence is TGTGCCAGCTCACCGCTACAGGCAGACTATGGCTACACCTTC. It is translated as CASSPLQADYGYTF. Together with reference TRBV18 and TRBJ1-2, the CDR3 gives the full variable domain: NAGVMQNPRHLVRRRGQEARLRCSPMKGHSHVYWYRQLPEEGLKFMVYLQKENIIDESGMPKERFSAEFPKEGPSILRIQQVVRGDSAAYFCASSPLQADYGYTFGSGTRLTVV.

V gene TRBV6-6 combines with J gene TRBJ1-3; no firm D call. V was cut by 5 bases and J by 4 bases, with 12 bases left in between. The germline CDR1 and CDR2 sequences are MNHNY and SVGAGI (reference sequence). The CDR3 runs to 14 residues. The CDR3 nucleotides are TGTGCCAGCAGTCAACCCCACGCGGGAAACACCATATATTTT. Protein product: CASSQPHAGNTIYF.

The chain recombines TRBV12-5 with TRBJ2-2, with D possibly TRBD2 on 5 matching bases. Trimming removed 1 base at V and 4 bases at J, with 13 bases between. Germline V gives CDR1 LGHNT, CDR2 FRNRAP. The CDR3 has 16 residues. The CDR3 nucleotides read TGTGCTAGTGGTTTGGGTACCGGGATGAGCACCGGGGAGCTGTTTTTT. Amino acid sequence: CASGLGTGMSTGELFF.

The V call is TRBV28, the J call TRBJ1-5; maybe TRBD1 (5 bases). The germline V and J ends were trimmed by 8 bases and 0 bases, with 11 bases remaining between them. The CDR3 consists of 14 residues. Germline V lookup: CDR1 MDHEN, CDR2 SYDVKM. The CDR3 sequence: CASETEPSNQPQHF. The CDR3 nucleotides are TGTGCCAGCGAGACAGAGCCTAGCAATCAGCCCCAGCATTTT. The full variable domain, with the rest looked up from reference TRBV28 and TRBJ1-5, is DVKVTQSSRYLVKRTGEKVFLECVQDMDHENMFWYRQDPGLGLRLIYFSYDVKMKEKGDIPEGYSVSREKKERFSLILESASTNQTSMYLCASETEPSNQPQHFGDGTRLSIL.

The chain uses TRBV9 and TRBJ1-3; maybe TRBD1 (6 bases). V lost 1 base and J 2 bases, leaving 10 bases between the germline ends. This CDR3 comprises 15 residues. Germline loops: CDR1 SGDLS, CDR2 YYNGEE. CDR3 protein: CASSVRGGTGNTIYF. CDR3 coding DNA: TGTGCCAGCAGCGTAAGGGGGGGAACTGGAAACACCATATATTTT.

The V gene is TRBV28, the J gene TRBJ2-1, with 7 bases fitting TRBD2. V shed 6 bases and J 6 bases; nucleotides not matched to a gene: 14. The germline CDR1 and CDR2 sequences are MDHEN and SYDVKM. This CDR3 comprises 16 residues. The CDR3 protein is CASRTLGSGKFNEQFF. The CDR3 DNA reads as TGTGCCAGCAGGACCCTTGGAAGCGGGAAATTCAATGAGCAGTTCTTC.

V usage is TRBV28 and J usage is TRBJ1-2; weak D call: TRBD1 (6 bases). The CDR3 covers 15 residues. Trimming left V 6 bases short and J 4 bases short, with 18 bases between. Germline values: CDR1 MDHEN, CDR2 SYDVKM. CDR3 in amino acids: CASRRAQQGGYGYTF. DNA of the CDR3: TGTGCCAGCAGGAGGGCGCAACAGGGTGGCTATGGCTACACCTTC.

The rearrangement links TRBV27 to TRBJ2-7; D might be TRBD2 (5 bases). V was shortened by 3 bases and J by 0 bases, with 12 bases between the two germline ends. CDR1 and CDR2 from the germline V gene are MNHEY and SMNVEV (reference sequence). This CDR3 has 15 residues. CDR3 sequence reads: CASSFRLAPSYEQYF. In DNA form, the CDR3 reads TGTGCCAGCAGTTTTAGGCTAGCACCCTCCTACGAGCAGTACTTC.

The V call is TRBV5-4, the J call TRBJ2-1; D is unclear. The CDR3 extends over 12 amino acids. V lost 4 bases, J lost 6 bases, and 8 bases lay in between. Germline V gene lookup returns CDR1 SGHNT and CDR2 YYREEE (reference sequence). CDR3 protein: CASSLALNEQFF. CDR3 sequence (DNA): TGTGCCAGCAGCCTGGCACTCAATGAGCAGTTCTTC.

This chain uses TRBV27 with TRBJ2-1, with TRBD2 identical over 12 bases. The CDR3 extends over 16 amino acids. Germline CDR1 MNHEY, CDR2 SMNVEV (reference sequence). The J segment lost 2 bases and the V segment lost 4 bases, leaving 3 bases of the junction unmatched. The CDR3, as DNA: TGTGCCAGCAGTTGGACTAGCGGGGCCACCTACAATGAGCAGTTCTTC. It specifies CASSWTSGATYNEQFF.